This T cell receptor (beta chain) was obtained from a study of T cell responses to AZD1222 COVID-19 vaccine. Sequencing used immunoSEQ multiplex PCR; TCRdb keeps in-frame clones, though not all of them. The sample consists of around 80,000 clones, about 91% of them appearing once. The receptor comes from an adult who received the AZD1222 COVID-19 vaccine. Sample: peripheral blood, taken 28 days after the second AZD1222 dose.

The CDR3: CASSEDLGIKNIQYF. The CDR3 DNA reads TGTGCCAGCAGTGAAGACTTAGGAATCAAAAACATTCAGTACTTC. This chain uses TRBV2 with TRBJ2-4; the D is unclear. V was pared by 1 base and J by 3 bases, with 10 bases between. This CDR3 is 15 amino acids long. The germline V gene has CDR1 SNHLY and CDR2 FYNNEI.